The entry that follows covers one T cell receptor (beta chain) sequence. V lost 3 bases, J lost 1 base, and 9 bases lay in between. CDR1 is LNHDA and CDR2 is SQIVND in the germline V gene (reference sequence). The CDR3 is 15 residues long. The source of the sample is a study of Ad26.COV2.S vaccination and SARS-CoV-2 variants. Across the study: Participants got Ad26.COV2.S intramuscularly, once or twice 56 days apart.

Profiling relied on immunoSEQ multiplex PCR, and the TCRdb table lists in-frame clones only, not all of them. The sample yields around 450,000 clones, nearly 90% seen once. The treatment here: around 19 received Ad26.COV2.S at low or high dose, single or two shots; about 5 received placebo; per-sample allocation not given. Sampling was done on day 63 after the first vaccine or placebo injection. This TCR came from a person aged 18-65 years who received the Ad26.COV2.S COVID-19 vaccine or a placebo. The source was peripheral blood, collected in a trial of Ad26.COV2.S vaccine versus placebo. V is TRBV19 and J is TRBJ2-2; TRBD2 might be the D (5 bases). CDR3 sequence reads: CASSMYGRNTGELFF. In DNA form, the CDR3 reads TGTGCCAGTAGTATGTATGGGAGGAACACCGGGGAGCTGTTTTTT. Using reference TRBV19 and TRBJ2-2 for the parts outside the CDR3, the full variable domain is DGGITQSPKYLFRKEGQNVTLSCEQNLNHDAMYWYRQDPGQGLRLIYYSQIVNDFQKGDIAEGYSVSREKKESFPLTVTSAQKNPTAFYLCASSMYGRNTGELFFGEGSRLTVL.